These 15 T cell receptor beta chains were sequenced from one sample in a study of resident and recirculating memory T cells in vitiligo. The data were produced by immunoSEQ multiplex PCR, yet TCRdb's version contains in-frame clones alone and is incomplete. The table lists roughly 76,000 clones, roughly 92% of them singletons, with over 4% in the top ten. The sequenced sample was blood. The receptors derive from a male donor with vitiligo.

The genes are TRBV18 and TRBJ2-1; 8 bases are shared with TRBD1. V dropped 2 bases and J dropped 5; count of bases not matched to a gene: 8. The CDR3 sequence is 16 residues long. Germline assignment: CDR1 KGHSH and CDR2 LQKENI. The CDR3 region is CASSPAGTGKNNEQFF. In DNA, the CDR3 is TGTGCCAGCTCACCAGCCGGGACAGGCAAGAACAATGAGCAGTTCTTC.

The rearrangement uses TRBV7-3 and TRBJ2-5; 10 bases line up with TRBD1. The germline V gene has CDR1 SGHTA and CDR2 FQGTGA. The CDR3 totals 17 residues. V lost 5 bases to trimming and J lost 4 bases; unmatched junction nucleotides: 13. CDR3 protein: CASSAKPGTGDRETQYF. The CDR3 DNA reads as TGTGCCAGCAGCGCTAAACCCGGGACAGGGGACCGAGAGACCCAGTACTTC.

The chain employs TRBV7-2 and TRBJ1-5; D may be TRBD1 (5 bases). There are 16 residues in the CDR3. Between the trimmed V and J ends, which lost 5 bases and 3 bases, there was a span of 17 bases. Germline V gives CDR1 SGHTA, CDR2 FQGNSA. For the CDR3, the DNA is TGTGCCAGCAGCCCCCTTCCCAGGGCTGACAATCAGCCCCAGCATTTT. Protein product: CASSPLPRADNQPQHF.

The chain is built from TRBV6-5 and TRBJ1-2; D is perhaps TRBD1 (5 bases). Germline CDR1 is MNHEY and CDR2 is SVGAGI. Trimming removed 7 bases at V and 8 bases at J, with 14 bases between. The CDR3 has 12 amino acids. In DNA form, the CDR3 reads TGTGCCAGCATCGGCGGGACCGACGGCTACACCTTC. Translating it yields CASIGGTDGYTF.

This clone was picked up a small number of times. V gene TRBV27 combines with J gene TRBJ1-6; 9 bases are a match to TRBD1. Germline V gives CDR1 MNHEY, CDR2 SMNVEV (reference sequence). V was clipped by 5 bases and J by 13 bases; unmatched bases: 12. The CDR3 length is 15 residues. This chain's CDR3 is CASSPLGTGISPLHF. The CDR3, as DNA: TGTGCCAGCAGTCCCCTAGGGACAGGGATCTCGCCCCTCCACTTT.

The chain joins TRBV4-3 to TRBJ2-3; a weak D match, TRBD2 (5 bases). The CDR3 loop spans 13 amino acids. Germline V lookup: CDR1 LGHNA, CDR2 YSLEER. Trimming shortened V by 8 bases and J by 3 bases, and 12 bases separated the two germline ends. The CDR3 region has the DNA TGCGCCAGCCGATCCCCGGGGACAGATACGCAGTATTTT. Translated: CASRSPGTDTQYF.

This chain connects TRBV4-3 to TRBJ2-7; 7 bases line up with TRBD1. In germline, CDR1 is LGHNA, CDR2 YSLEER. The CDR3 runs 17 residues. Germline trimming cut 1 base from V and 7 bases from J; bases unmatched to any gene: 16. In DNA, the CDR3 is TGCGCCAGCAGCCAAGGAACCCCGGGACAGATGTTTGTTGAGCAGTACTTC. Residues: CASSQGTPGQMFVEQYF.

The chain combines TRBV19 with TRBJ2-7; 8 nucleotides match TRBD2. Germline V gene lookup returns CDR1 LNHDA and CDR2 SQIVND (reference sequence). The CDR3 sequence is 16 residues long. Trimming took 3 bases from V and 0 from J; bases not matched to a gene: 7. Here the CDR3 DNA reads TGTGCCAGTAGTATTTCGGGACTAGATACCTCCTACGAGCAGTACTTC. As protein: CASSISGLDTSYEQYF.

The chain recombines TRBV7-3 with TRBJ2-3; D is possibly TRBD1 (6 bases). Between the trimmed V and J ends, which lost 1 base and 2 bases, there was a span of 10 bases. The CDR3 sequence is 15 residues long. In germline, CDR1 is SGHTA, CDR2 FQGTGA. The chain's CDR3 is CASSLRGLSTDTQYF. The CDR3 nucleotides read TGTGCCAGCAGCTTAAGGGGGCTATCCACAGATACGCAGTATTTT.

The rearrangement links TRBV2 to TRBJ2-5; 9 bases fit TRBD2. J gave up 7 bases and V 7 bases, and 10 bases lay outside the gene matches. The germline V gene encodes CDR1 SNHLY and CDR2 FYNNEI. CDR3 size: 14 residues. The CDR3 nucleotides read TGTGCCAGCATGTTGGCGGGGGGGCAGGGGACCCAGTACTTC. It is translated as CASMLAGGQGTQYF.

The V gene is TRBV2, the J gene TRBJ1-2, with D possibly matching TRBD1 (6 bases). The germline V gene encodes CDR1 SNHLY and CDR2 FYNNEI. Trimming removed 2 bases from V and 3 bases from J, with 13 bases in between. The CDR3 totals 15 residues. The CDR3 coding sequence is TGTGCCAGCAGTGAAAGGGCAGGGGCCTACTATGGCTACACCTTC. This translates into CASSERAGAYYGYTF.

The chain links TRBV5-1 to TRBJ2-1, with D unresolved. The CDR3 totals 11 residues. V was pared by 4 bases and J by 5 bases, with 4 bases between. Germline CDR1 reads SGHRS; CDR2 reads YFSETQ. In nucleotides, the CDR3 is TGCGCCAGCAGCATAAACAATGAGCAGTTCTTC. It is translated as CASSINNEQFF. Combining the CDR3 with reference TRBV5-1 and TRBJ2-1 gives the whole variable domain KAGVTQTPRYLIKTRGQQVTLSCSPISGHRSVSWYQQTPGQGLQFLFEYFSETQRNKGNFPGRFSGRQFSNSRSEMNVSTLELGDSALYLCASSINNEQFFGPGTRLTVL.

V gene TRBV5-6 combines with J gene TRBJ2-7; D gene ambiguous. The V end was cut by 3 bases, the J end by 3 bases, with 10 bases between. The CDR3 is 13 amino acids. CDR1 and CDR2 from the germline V gene are SGHDT and YYEEEE. The DNA for the CDR3 is TGTGCCAGCAGCTCCGGTGGTAACTACGAGCAGTACTTC. This encodes CASSSGGNYEQYF. The whole variable domain, filled in from reference TRBV5-6 and TRBJ2-7, reads DAGVTQSPTHLIKTRGQQVTLRCSPKSGHDTVSWYQQALGQGPQFIFQYYEEEERQRGNFPDRFSGHQFPNYSSELNVNALLLGDSALYLCASSSGGNYEQYFGPGTRLTVT.

V is TRBV5-1 and J is TRBJ2-5; D is possibly TRBD1 (5 bases). Trimming pared 2 bases from V and 2 bases from J, leaving 10 bases between. CDR1 is SGHRS, CDR2 YFSETQ, per germline. This CDR3 region has 14 residues. CDR3 coding DNA: TGCGCCAGCAGCTTAGGGGCCCCGCAAGAGACCCAGTACTTC. Protein: CASSLGAPQETQYF.

This rearrangement joins TRBV2 to TRBJ1-2, with D perhaps matching TRBD1 (6 bases). Trimming pared 6 bases from V and 4 bases from J, leaving 12 bases between. This CDR3 has 13 amino acids. Germline values: CDR1 SNHLY, CDR2 FYNNEI. CDR3 sequence reads: CASSGQFVYGYTF. In nucleotides, the CDR3 is TGTGCCAGCAGCGGACAGTTTGTCTATGGCTACACCTTC.